This T cell receptor (beta chain) was documented in a study of blood T cell repertoires in COVID-19. Turning to the study itself: Collection of acute and convalescent COVID-19 samples took place in the United States, Italy and Spain. From T cells, B-cell-depleted T cells, or PBMCs came the material, which was cDNA or gDNA.

Method: immunoSEQ multiplex PCR; TCRdb's copy keeps in-frame clones and lacks some. In the table there are 89,000 or so clones, 89% of which are singletons. Patients of the Seattle cohort, enrolled during active infection, were followed longitudinally. Trimming removed 7 bases from V and 2 bases from J, with 9 bases in between. Looked up from germline, CDR1 is ENHRY and CDR2 is SYGVKD. The CDR3 covers 12 residues. The receptor's source is a man aged 50 or older with COVID-19, enrolled during active disease. Sequenced material: peripheral blood. The chain couples TRBV10-3 to TRBJ2-7, with a possible D match to TRBD1 (5 bases). CDR3 amino acids: CAITSGPYEQYF. DNA for the CDR3: TGTGCCATCACCTCAGGGCCCTACGAGCAGTACTTC.